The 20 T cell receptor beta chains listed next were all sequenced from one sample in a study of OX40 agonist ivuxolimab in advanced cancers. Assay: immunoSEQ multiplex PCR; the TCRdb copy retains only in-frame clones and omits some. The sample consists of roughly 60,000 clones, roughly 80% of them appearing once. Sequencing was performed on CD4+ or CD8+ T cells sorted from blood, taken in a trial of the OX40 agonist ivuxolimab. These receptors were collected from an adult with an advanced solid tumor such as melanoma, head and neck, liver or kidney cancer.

Written as DNA, the CDR3 is TGTGCCAGCAGCCGTATTGGGCAGGGGGGCTCCTACGAGCAGTACGTC. Translated, it gives CASSRIGQGGSYEQYV. V usage is TRBV6-6 and J usage is TRBJ2-7, with D possibly being TRBD1 (7 bases). V was cut by 6 bases and J by 0 bases, with 18 bases left in between. CDR3 size: 16 residues. Germline V gives CDR1 MNHNY, CDR2 SVGAGI (reference sequence).

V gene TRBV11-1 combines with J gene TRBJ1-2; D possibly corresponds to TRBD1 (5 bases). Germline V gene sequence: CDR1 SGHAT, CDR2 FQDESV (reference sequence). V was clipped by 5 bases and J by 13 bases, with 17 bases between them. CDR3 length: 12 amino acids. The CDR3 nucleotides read TGTGCCAGCAGCCAAGCGGCTTTCGGGGGCACCTTC. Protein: CASSQAAFGGTF. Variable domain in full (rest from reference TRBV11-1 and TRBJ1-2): EAEVAQSPRYKITEKSQAVAFWCDPISGHATLYWYRQILGQGPELLVQFQDESVVDDSQLPKDRFSAERLKGVDSTLKIQPAELGDSAMYLCASSQAAFGGTFGSGTRLTVV.

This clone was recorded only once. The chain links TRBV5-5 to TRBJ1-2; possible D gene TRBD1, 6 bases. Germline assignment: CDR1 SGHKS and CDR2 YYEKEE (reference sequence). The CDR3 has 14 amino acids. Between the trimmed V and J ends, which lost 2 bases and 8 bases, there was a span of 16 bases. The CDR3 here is CASSFYSGGGGYTF. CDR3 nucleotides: TGTGCCAGCAGCTTTTATTCCGGGGGCGGCGGCTACACCTTC.

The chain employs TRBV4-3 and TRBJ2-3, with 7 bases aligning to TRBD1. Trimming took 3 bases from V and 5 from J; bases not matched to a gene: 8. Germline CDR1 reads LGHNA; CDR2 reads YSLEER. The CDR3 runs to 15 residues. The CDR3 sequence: CASSQLGGREDTQYF. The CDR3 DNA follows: TGCGCCAGCAGCCAGTTAGGGGGCCGGGAAGATACGCAGTATTTT.

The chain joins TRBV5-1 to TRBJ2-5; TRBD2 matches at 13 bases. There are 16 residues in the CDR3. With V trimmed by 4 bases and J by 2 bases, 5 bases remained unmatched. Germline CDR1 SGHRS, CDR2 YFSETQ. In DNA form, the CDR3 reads TGCGCCAGCAGCACCGGACTAGCGGGAGCTCAAGAGACCCAGTACTTC. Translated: CASSTGLAGAQETQYF.

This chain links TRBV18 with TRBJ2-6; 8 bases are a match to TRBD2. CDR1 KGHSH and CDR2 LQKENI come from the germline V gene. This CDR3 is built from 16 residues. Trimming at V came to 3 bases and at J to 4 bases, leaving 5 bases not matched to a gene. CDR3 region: CASSPRGGGGANVLTF. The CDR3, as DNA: TGTGCCAGCTCACCTCGGGGGGGAGGAGGGGCCAACGTCCTGACTTTC.

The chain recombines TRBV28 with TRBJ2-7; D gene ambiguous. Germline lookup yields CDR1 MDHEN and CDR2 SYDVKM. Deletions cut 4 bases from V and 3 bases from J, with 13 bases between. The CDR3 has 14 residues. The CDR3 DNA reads TGTGCCAGCAGTTATCTTTCTAACTACTACGAGCAGTACTTC. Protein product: CASSYLSNYYEQYF.

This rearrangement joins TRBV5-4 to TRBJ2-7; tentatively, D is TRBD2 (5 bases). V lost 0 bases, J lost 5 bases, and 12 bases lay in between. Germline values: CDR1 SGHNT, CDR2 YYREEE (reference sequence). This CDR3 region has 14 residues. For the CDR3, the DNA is TGTGCCAGCAGCTTGGAGGTCGGGATCCACGAGCAGTACTTC. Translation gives CASSLEVGIHEQYF.

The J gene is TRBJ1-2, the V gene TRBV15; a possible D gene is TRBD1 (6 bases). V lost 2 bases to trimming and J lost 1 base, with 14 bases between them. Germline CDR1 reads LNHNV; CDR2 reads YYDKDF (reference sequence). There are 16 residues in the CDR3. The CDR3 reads CATSRSRTEINYGYTF. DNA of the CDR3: TGTGCCACCAGCAGATCGCGGACAGAGATTAACTATGGCTACACCTTC.

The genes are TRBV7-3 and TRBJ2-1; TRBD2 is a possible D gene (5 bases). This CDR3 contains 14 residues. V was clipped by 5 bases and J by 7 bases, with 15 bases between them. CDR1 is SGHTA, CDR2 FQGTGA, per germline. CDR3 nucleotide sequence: TGTGCCAGCAGCCTTAGAGGCGGAGGAAATGAGCAGTTCTTC. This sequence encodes CASSLRGGGNEQFF.

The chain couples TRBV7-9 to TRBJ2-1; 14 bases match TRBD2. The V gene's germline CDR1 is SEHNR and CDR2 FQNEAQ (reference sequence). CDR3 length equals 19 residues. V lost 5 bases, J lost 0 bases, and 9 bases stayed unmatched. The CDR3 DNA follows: TGTGCCAGCAGCCCCGAGGGACTAGCGGGAGCGGGCTCCTACAATGAGCAGTTCTTC. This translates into CASSPEGLAGAGSYNEQFF.

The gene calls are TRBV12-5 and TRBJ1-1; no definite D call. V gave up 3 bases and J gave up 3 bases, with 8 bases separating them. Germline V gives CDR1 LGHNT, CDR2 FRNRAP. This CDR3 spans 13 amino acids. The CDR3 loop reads CASGFLEDTEAFF. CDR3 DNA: TGTGCTAGTGGTTTCTTGGAGGACACTGAAGCTTTCTTT. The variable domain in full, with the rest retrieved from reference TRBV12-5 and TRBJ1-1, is DARVTQTPRHKVTEMGQEVTMRCQPILGHNTVFWYRQTMMQGLELLAYFRNRAPLDDSGMPKDRFSAEMPDATLATLKIQPSEPRDSAVYFCASGFLEDTEAFFGQGTRLTVV.

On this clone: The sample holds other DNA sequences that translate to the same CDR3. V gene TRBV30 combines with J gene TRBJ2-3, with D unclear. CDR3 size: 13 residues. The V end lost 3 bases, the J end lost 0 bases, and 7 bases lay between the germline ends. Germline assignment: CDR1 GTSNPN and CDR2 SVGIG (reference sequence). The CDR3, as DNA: TGTGCCTGGAGCGGAATTAGCACAGATACGCAGTATTTT. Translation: CAWSGISTDTQYF. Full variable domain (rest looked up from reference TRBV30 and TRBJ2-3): SQTIHQWPATLVQPVGSPLSLECTVEGTSNPNLYWYRQAAGRGLQLLFYSVGIGQISSEVPQNLSASRPQDRQFILSSKKLLLSDSGFYLCAWSGISTDTQYFGPGTRLTVL.

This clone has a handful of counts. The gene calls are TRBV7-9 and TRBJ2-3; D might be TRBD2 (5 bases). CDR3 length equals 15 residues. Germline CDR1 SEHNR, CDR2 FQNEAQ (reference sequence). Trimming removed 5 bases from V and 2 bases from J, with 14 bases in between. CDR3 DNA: TGTGCCAGCAGCCATGGACTCGACATCACAGATACGCAGTATTTT. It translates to CASSHGLDITDTQYF.

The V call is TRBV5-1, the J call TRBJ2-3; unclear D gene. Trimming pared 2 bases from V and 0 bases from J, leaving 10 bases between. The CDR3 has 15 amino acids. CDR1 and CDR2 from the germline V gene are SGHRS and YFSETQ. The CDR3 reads CASSFDRRSTDTQYF. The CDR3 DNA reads TGCGCCAGCAGCTTCGACCGACGAAGCACAGATACGCAGTATTTT.

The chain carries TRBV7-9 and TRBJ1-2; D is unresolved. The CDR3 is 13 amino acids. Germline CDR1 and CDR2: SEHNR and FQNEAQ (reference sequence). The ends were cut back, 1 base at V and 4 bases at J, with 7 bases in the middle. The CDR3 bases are TGTGCCAGCAGCTTAGACTATAGCTATGGCTACACCTTC. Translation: CASSLDYSYGYTF.

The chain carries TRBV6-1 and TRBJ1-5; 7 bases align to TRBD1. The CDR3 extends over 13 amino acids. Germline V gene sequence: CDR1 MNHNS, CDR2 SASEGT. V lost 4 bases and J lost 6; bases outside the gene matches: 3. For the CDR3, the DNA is TGTGCCAGCAGTGGCGACAGGGCTCAGCCCCAGCATTTT. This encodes CASSGDRAQPQHF.

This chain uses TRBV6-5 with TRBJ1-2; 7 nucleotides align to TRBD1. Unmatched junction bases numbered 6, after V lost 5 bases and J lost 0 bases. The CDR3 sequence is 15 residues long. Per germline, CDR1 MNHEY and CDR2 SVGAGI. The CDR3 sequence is CASSQTGTANYGYTF. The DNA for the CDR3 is TGTGCCAGCAGTCAGACAGGGACGGCTAACTATGGCTACACCTTC.

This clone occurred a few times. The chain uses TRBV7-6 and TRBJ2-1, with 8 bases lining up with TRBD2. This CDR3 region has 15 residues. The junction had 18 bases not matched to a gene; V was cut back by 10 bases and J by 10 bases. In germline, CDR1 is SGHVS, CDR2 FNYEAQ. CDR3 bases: TGTGCCACCCAACCCCTTAGCGGGACGACCCTAGAGCAGTTCTTC. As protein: CATQPLSGTTLEQFF.

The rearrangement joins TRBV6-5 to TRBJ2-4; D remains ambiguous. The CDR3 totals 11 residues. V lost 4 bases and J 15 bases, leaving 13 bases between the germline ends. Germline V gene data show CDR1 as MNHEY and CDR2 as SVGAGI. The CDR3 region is CASSSGPTTYF. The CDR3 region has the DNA TGTGCCAGCAGTTCCGGACCCACGACGTACTTC.